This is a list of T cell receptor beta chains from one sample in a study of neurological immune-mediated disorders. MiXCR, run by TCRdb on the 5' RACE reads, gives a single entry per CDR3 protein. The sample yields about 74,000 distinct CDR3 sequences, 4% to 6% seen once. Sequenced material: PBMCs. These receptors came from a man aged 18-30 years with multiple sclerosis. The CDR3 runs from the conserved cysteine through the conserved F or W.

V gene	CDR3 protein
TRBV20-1	CSASRDPYEQYF
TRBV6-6	CASSFGTSRADTQYF
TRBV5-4	CASSPRQGYHEQYF
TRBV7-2	CASSSGGASDTQYF
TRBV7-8	CASSADRSNQPQHF
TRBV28	CASSPLQGGVETQYF
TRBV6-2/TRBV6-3	CASSYVQGSSGFGEQYF
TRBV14	CASSQEGLRQLAYEQYF
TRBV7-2	CASSLLSNQPQHF
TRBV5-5	CASSRTLAYEQYF
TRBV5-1	CASSPNSDNSPLHF
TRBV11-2	CASSSPLAKNIQYF
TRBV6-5	CASSYAFTGDYEQYF
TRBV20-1	CSARESRGNTIYF
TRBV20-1	CSAVSDGANYGYTF
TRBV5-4	CASRKGLGTDTQYF
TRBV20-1	CSARKGTEDGYTF
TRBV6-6	CASSKPPLSGLYNEQFF
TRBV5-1	CASSLLPNTEAFF
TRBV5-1	CASSLGTSGYYEQYF
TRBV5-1	CASSPSQGWTDAQYF
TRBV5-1	CASSLRGGASYEQYF
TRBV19	CASSLPGQGTAFF